The text below deals with one TCR beta chain. Antigen unknown. The entry originates in a study of blood T cells in healthy people across ages. PCR was performed a second time for about 7 to 11 cycles using a sample-barcoded 5' primer and a J-beta primer mix. TCRdb independently ran MiXCR on the 5' RACE reads; one entry per CDR3 protein. The table has 700,000 to 800,000 distinct CDR3 sequences, more than 40% seen once. General observations from the study: A roughly linear fall in TCR beta diversity per million T cells was seen with increasing age. The unknown donor CMV status may have confounded expanded clonotype changes.

V gave up 3 bases and J gave up 1 base, with 5 bases separating them. In germline, CDR1 is SGHNT, CDR2 YENEEA. This CDR3 is built from 13 residues. The study drew donors from healthy Caucasian individuals in Russia aged 6 to 90. What was sequenced was blood. The TCR originated in a woman aged 60-75 years in good health. The chain has TRBV11-3 and TRBJ2-3; D call uncertain. The CDR3 loop is CASSFLGTDTQYF. Written as DNA, the CDR3 is TGTGCCAGCAGCTTCTTGGGCACAGATACGCAGTATTTT.